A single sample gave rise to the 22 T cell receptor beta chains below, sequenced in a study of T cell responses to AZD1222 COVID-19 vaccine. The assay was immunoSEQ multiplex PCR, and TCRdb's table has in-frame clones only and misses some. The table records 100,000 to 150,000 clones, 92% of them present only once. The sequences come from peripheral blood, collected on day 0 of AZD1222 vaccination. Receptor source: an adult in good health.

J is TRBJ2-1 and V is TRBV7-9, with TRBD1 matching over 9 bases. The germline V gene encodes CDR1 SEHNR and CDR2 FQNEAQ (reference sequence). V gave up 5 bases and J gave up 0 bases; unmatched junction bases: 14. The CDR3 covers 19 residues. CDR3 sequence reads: CASSPGQGDRGGSYNEQFF. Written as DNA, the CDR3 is TGTGCCAGCAGCCCGGGACAGGGAGATCGAGGGGGCTCCTACAATGAGCAGTTCTTC.

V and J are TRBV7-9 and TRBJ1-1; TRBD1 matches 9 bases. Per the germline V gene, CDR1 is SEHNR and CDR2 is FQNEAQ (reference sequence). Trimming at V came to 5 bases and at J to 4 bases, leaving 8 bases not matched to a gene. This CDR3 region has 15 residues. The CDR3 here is CASSIPGQGSTEAFF. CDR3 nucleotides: TGTGCCAGCAGCATACCGGGACAGGGTAGCACTGAAGCTTTCTTT.

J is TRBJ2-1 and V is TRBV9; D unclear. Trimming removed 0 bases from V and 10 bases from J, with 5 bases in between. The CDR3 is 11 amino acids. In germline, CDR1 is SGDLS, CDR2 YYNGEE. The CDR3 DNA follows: TGTGCCAGCAGCGTAGGAGACGAGCAGTTCTTC. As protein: CASSVGDEQFF.

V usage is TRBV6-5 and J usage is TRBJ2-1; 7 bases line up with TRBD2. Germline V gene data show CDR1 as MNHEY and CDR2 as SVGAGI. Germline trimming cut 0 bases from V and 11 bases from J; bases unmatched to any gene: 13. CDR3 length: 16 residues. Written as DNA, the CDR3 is TGTGCCAGCAGTTACTCTTTAGCGGGCGGTCCAGTTAAGCAGTTCTTC. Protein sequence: CASSYSLAGGPVKQFF.

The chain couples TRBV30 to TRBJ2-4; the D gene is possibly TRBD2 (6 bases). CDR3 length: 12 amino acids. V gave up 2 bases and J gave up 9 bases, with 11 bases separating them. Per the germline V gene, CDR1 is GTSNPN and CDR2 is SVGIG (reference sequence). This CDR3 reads CAWSLVGGIQYF. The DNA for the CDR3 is TGTGCCTGGAGTCTGGTGGGGGGCATTCAGTACTTC.

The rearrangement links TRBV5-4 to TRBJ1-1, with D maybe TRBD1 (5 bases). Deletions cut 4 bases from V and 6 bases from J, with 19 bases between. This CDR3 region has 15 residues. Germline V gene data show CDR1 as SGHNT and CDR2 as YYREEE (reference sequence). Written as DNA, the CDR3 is TGTGCCAGCAGCCGTGAGGCGGGGGTAAGGGCTGAAGCTTTCTTT. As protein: CASSREAGVRAEAFF.

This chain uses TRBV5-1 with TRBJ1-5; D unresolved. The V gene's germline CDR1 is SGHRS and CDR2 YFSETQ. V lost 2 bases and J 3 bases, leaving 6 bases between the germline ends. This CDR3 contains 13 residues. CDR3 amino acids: CASSLALNQPQHF. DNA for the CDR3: TGCGCCAGCAGCTTAGCCCTCAATCAGCCCCAGCATTTT.

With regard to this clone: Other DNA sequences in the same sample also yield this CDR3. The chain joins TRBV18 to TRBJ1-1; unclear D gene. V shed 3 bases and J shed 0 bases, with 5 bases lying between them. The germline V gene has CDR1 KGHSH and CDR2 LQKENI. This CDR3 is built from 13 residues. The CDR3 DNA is TGTGCCAGCTCACCCCAGGTGAACACTGAAGCTTTCTTT. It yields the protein CASSPQVNTEAFF.

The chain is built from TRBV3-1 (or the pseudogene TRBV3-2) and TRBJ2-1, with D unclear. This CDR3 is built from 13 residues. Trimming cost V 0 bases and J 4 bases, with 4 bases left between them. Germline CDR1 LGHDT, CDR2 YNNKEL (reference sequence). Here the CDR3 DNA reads TGTGCCAGCAGCCAAGATACGTACAATGAGCAGTTCTTC. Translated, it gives CASSQDTYNEQFF.

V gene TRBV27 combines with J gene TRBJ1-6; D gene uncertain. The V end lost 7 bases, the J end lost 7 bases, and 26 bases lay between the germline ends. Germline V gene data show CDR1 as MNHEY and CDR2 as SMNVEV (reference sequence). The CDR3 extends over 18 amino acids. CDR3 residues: CASTPRTVPLEDNSPLHF. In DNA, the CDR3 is TGTGCCAGCACCCCTAGGACTGTCCCTCTTGAAGACAATTCACCCCTCCACTTT.

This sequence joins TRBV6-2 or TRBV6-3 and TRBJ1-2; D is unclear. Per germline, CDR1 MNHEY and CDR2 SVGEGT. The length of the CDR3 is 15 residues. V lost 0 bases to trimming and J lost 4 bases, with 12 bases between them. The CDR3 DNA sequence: TGTGCCAGCAGTTACTCGGCGGATCTCGGCTATGGCTACACCTTC. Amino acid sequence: CASSYSADLGYGYTF.

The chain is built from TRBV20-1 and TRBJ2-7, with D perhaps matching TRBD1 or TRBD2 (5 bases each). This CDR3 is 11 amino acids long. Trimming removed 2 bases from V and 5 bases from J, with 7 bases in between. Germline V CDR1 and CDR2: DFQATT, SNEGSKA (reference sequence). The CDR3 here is CSARRDHEQYF. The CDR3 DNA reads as TGCAGTGCTAGAAGGGACCACGAGCAGTACTTC.

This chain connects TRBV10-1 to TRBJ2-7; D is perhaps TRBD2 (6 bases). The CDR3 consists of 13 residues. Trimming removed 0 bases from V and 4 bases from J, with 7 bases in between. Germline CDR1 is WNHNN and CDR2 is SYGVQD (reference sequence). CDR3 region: CASSESGGYEQYV. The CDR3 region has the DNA TGCGCCAGCAGTGAGTCGGGGGGATACGAGCAGTACGTC.

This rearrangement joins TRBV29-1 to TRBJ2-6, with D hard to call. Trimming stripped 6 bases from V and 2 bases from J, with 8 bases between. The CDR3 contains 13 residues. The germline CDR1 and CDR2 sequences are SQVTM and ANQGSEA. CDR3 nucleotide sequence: TGCAGCGTGGCCTGGACTGGGGCCAACGTCCTGACTTTC. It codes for CSVAWTGANVLTF.

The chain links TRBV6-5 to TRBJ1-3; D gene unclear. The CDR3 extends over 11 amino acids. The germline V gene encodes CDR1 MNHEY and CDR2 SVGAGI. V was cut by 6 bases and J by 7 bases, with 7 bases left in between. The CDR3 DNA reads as TGTGCCAGCAGCCGATGGAACACCATATATTTT. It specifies CASSRWNTIYF.

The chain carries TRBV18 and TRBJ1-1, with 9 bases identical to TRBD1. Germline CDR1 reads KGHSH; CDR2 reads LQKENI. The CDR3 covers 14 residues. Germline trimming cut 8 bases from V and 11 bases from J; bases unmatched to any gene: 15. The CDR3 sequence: CASAPGQGPEGAFF. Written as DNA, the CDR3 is TGTGCCAGCGCTCCGGGACAGGGCCCTGAGGGGGCTTTCTTT. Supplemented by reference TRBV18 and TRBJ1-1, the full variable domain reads NAGVMQNPRHLVRRRGQEARLRCSPMKGHSHVYWYRQLPEEGLKFMVYLQKENIIDESGMPKERFSAEFPKEGPSILRIQQVVRGDSAAYFCASAPGQGPEGAFFGQGTRLTVV.

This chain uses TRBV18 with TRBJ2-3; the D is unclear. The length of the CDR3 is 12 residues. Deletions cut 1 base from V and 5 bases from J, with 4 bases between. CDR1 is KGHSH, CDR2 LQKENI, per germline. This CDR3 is CASSPQGDTQYF. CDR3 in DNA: TGTGCCAGCTCACCACAAGGAGATACGCAGTATTTT.

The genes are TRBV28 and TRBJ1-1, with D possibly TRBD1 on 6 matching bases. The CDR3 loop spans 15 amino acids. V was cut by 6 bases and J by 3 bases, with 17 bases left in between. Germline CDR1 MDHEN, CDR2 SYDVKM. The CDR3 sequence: CASRNPGEVYTEAFF. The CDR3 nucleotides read TGTGCCAGCAGGAATCCAGGGGAGGTCTACACTGAAGCTTTCTTT. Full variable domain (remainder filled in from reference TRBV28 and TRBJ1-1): DVKVTQSSRYLVKRTGEKVFLECVQDMDHENMFWYRQDPGLGLRLIYFSYDVKMKEKGDIPEGYSVSREKKERFSLILESASTNQTSMYLCASRNPGEVYTEAFFGQGTRLTVV.

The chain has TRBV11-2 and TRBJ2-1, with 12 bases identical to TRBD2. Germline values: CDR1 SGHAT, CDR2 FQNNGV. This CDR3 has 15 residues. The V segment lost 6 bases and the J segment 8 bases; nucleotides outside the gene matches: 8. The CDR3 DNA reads TGTGCCAGCAGACCACTAGCGGGGGGCCTCTATGAGCAGTTCTTC. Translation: CASRPLAGGLYEQFF.

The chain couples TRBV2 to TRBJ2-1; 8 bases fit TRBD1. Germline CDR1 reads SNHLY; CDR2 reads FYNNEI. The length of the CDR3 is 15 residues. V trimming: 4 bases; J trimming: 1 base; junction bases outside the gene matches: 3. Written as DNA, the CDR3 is TGTGCCAGCAGTGTCGACAGGGGTTCCTACAATGAGCAGTTCTTC. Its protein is CASSVDRGSYNEQFF.

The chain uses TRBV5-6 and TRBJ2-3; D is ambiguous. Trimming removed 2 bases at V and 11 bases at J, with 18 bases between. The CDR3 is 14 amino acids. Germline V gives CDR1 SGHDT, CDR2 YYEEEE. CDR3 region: CASSLGFAALVQYF. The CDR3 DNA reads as TGTGCCAGCAGCTTAGGCTTTGCGGCCTTGGTGCAGTATTTT.

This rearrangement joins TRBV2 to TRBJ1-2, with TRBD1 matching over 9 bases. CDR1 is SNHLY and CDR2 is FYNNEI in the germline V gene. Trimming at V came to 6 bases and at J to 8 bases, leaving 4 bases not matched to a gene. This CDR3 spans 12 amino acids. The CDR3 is CASRGTGWGYTF. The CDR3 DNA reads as TGTGCCAGCAGGGGGACAGGGTGGGGCTACACCTTC.